This T cell receptor beta chain was retrieved from a study of T cell clonotyping in hematopoietic cell transplantation. The study's findings and limits: Few recipient clonotypes overlapped donors; over 95% were de novo at given depth. After transplant, recipient diversity fell while pathologically expanded clonotypes grew through day 180. Without cell sorting, CD4 versus CD8 contributions remain unresolved.

The repertoire was sequenced with immunoSEQ multiplex PCR; TCRdb's copy has only in-frame clones and lacks some. Here the sample spans 8,000 or so clones, more than 90% being singletons. Concerning this clone itself: The antigen remains unidentified.

The sample in question was PBMCs, obtained 30 days after allogeneic stem cell transplant. This TCR was recovered from a male patient between 40 and 50 years old who had an allogeneic stem cell transplant from a related donor, so the T cells may come from the graft donor. Some clones in this sample may be carry-over from other donors' samples.

The CDR3 DNA follows: TGTGCCAGCAGCTTGTTCGAGGGAGGCACTGAAGCTTTCTTT. This gives the protein CASSLFEGGTEAFF. The rearrangement joins TRBV7-6 to TRBJ1-1; D call uncertain. The CDR3 is 14 amino acids. The V end lost 3 bases, the J end lost 4 bases, and 12 bases lay between the germline ends. From germline, CDR1 is SGHVS and CDR2 FNYEAQ.